This is a list of T cell receptor beta chains from one sample in a study of cytomegalovirus exposure and HLA in healthy donors. Assay: immunoSEQ multiplex PCR; the TCRdb copy retains only in-frame clones and omits some. Found here are some 120,000 clones, around 69% of them singletons; the top ten hold nearly 8.5%. The sample comprised PBMCs. The receptors here all came from a middle-aged woman in good health and CMV-seropositive. CDR3s include the opening cysteine and the closing phenylalanine or tryptophan. A D gene is named only where the DNA matches it firmly. The size entry is marked missing in some rows and otherwise reads once, few, many or a size class.

v_gene	abundance	d_gene	j_gene	CDR3nt	CDR3aa
TRBV6-4	-	-	TRBJ2-1	TGTGCCAGCAGTGACCTAGCGCCCTACAATGAGCAGTTCTTC	CASSDLAPYNEQFF
TRBV10-3	once	TRBD2	TRBJ2-3	TGTGCCATCAATCCGGGGGAGCGGGGGGGCATAGATACGCAGTATTTT	CAINPGERGGIDTQYF
TRBV25-1	-	-	TRBJ2-7	TGTGCCAGCGGAGGGCGGGCGTCCTACGAGCAGTACTTC	CASGGRASYEQYF
TRBV27	-	TRBD1	TRBJ1-2	TGTGCCAGCAGCGCCCGACAGGGGAACAGTGGCTACACCTTC	CASSARQGNSGYTF
TRBV11-2	-	-	TRBJ2-7	TGTGCCAGCAGCTTCGGTCGTTCCTACGAGCAGTACTTC	CASSFGRSYEQYF
TRBV4-3	-	TRBD1	TRBJ1-2	TGCGCCAGCAGCCAAGACAGGGGGTATAACTATGGCTACACCTTC	CASSQDRGYNYGYTF
TRBV5-6	-	TRBD2	TRBJ2-1	TGTGCCAGCAGCTCCGAGACTAGCGGCATTTACAATGAGCAGTTCTTC	CASSSETSGIYNEQFF
TRBV7-9	-	TRBD1	TRBJ2-5	TGTGCCAGCAGCTCCACGACAGGGCCAGAGACCCAGTACTTC	CASSSTTGPETQYF
TRBV5-4	-	TRBD1	TRBJ2-5	TGTGCCAGCAGCCTACCGACAGGGGGAGTGGAGACCCAGTACTTC	CASSLPTGGVETQYF
TRBV27	-	TRBD1	TRBJ2-1	TGTGCCAGCAGTCGACAGGGTAGCTACAATGAGCAGTTCTTC	CASSRQGSYNEQFF
TRBV18	few	-	TRBJ1-4	TGTGCCAGCTCACTGGCGGGAGGGGATGACGAAAAACTGTTTTTT	CASSLAGGDDEKLFF
TRBV6-6	-	TRBD1	TRBJ1-6	TGTGCCAGCAGTTACCGAGGGGGCTACTCACCCCTCCACTTT	CASSYRGGYSPLHF
TRBV6-1	-	TRBD1	TRBJ1-1	TGTGCCAGCAGTGTGACAGGGGGGGACACTGAAGCTTTCTTT	CASSVTGGDTEAFF
TRBV29-1	-	-	TRBJ2-3	TGCAGCGTTGAATTCCAGGCAGATACGCAGTATTTT	CSVEFQADTQYF
TRBV6-5	-	TRBD1	TRBJ1-2	TGTGCCAGCATTCCGACAGGGGGATATAACTATGGCTACACCTTC	CASIPTGGYNYGYTF
TRBV7-6	-	-	TRBJ1-2	TGTGCCAGCAGCTTGGACGGGGGGCCGAACTATGGCTACACCTTC	CASSLDGGPNYGYTF
TRBV5-8	once	TRBD2	TRBJ2-7	TGTGCCAGCAGCACAGGACTAGCGGGGGGGTCGTACGAGCAGTACTTC	CASSTGLAGGSYEQYF
TRBV7-2	-	TRBD1	TRBJ1-2	TGTGCCAGCACCACCCAACAGGGGGACTATGGCTACACCTTC	CASTTQQGDYGYTF
TRBV14	few	TRBD1	TRBJ2-6	TGTGCCAGCAGCCGCCCCAGGGGGTCAGGGGCCAACGTCCTGACTTTC	CASSRPRGSGANVLTF
TRBV5-4	-	TRBD1	TRBJ1-1	TGTGCCAGCAGCTTGCAGGGGGACGGCACTGAAGCTTTCTTT	CASSLQGDGTEAFF
TRBV7-2	-	TRBD2	TRBJ2-3	TGTGCCAGCAGCCCAACCATAGCGGGGAAAGATACGCAGTATTTT	CASSPTIAGKDTQYF
TRBV6-6	-	-	TRBJ2-7	TGTGCCAGCAGTTACGAAACAGGCGGAGCCTACGAGCAGTACTTC	CASSYETGGAYEQYF
TRBV11-1	-	TRBD2	TRBJ2-5	TGTGCCAGCAGCTTATCTAGCGGGGGGGCAGGGGCCCAGTACTTC	CASSLSSGGAGAQYF
TRBV5-1	-	-	TRBJ2-7	TGCGCCAGCAGCGCGACAGATTCCTACGAGCAGTACTTC	CASSATDSYEQYF
TRBV19	-	TRBD1	TRBJ1-1	TGTGCCAGTAGTTTTTCATCGACAGGGTGGGAAACTGAAGCTTTCTTT	CASSFSSTGWETEAFF
TRBV9	-	-	TRBJ1-1	TGTGCCAGCAGCGTAGACGGAAACACCCGGCGGGCTTTCTTT	CASSVDGNTRRAFF
TRBV7-8	-	TRBD1	TRBJ1-1	TGTGCCAGCAGCATAATAGCGACAGGGGAAGCTTTCTTT	CASSIIATGEAFF
TRBV5-1	-	-	TRBJ1-3	TGCGCCAGCAGCTTGGCAGGGCCACCTTTTGGAAACACCATATATTTT	CASSLAGPPFGNTIYF
TRBV27	-	-	TRBJ1-1	TGTGCCAGCAGTTCCGGTTACACTGAAGCTTTCTTT	CASSSGYTEAFF
TRBV6-6	-	-	TRBJ1-4	TGTGCCAGTAGGGGGAACGAAAAACTGTTTTTT	CASRGNEKLFF
TRBV7-7	few	-	TRBJ2-5	TGTGCTAGCAGCTTGAGCAACAGGGAAGAGACCCAGTACTTC	CASSLSNREETQYF
TRBV5-6	-	-	TRBJ1-6	TGTGCCAGCTCGGACTCGGGTAATAATTCACCCCTCCACTTT	CASSDSGNNSPLHF
TRBV6-5	-	TRBD2	TRBJ2-1	TGTGCCAGCCAAGGAGGGAGCGGGGGGGCCAATGAGCAGTTCTTC	CASQGGSGGANEQFF
TRBV1	-	-	TRBJ2-5	TGCACCAGCAGCCAAGTAGCAGGGCAAGAGACCCAGTACTTC	CTSSQVAGQETQYF
TRBV7-9	-	TRBD1	TRBJ1-4	TGTGCCAGCAGGGAAGAAACAGGGGGCTCTAATGAAAAACTGTTTTTT	CASREETGGSNEKLFF
TRBV29-1	-	-	TRBJ1-2	TGCAGCGGCCAGATCGGGGAAGCCGGCTACACCTTC	CSGQIGEAGYTF
TRBV27	-	-	TRBJ1-2	TGTGCCAGCAGTTTAGGCAGGATGGGTGGCTACACCTTC	CASSLGRMGGYTF
TRBV4-3	-	TRBD2	TRBJ2-3	TGCGCCAGCAGCCAAGGTCCCAGACCCCAGCGGGGGGTAGATACGCAGTATTTT	CASSQGPRPQRGVDTQYF
TRBV6-1	-	-	TRBJ1-1	TGTGCCAGCGCGCGGGATTCTATACAGAACACTGAAGCTTTCTTT	CASARDSIQNTEAFF
TRBV5-4	-	-	TRBJ2-5	TGTGCCAGCAGCCGCAGATTGACAGGCGGTCAAGAGACCCAGTACTTC	CASSRRLTGGQETQYF
TRBV5-6	once	TRBD1	TRBJ1-4	TGTGCCAGCAGCTTTTCGGGACAGGCGCTTAATGAAAAACTGTTTTTT	CASSFSGQALNEKLFF
TRBV10-1	-	-	TRBJ1-2	TGCGCCAGCAGTGAGGGCAGGGCGTTGGATGGCTACACCTTC	CASSEGRALDGYTF
TRBV18	-	TRBD1	TRBJ2-2	TGTGCCAGCTCACGAGCGGGACAGGGGCCCACCGGGGAGCTGTTTTTT	CASSRAGQGPTGELFF
TRBV7-2	few	TRBD2	TRBJ2-3	TGTGCCAGCAGCTTTGGAAGTAGCGGGGGGGCAATAGATACGCAGTATTTT	CASSFGSSGGAIDTQYF
TRBV6-5	-	-	TRBJ2-7	TGTGCCAGCAGGGGGAGGACTCTATACGAGCAGTACTTC	CASRGRTLYEQYF
TRBV4-1	-	TRBD1	TRBJ1-3	TGCGCCAGCAGCCAAGATCCGACAGGGTCTGGAAACACCATATATTTT	CASSQDPTGSGNTIYF
TRBV7-2	-	-	TRBJ1-1	TGTGCCAGCAGCTTTAGCCAGAACACTGAAGCTTTCTTT	CASSFSQNTEAFF
TRBV7-8	-	-	TRBJ2-7	TGTGCCAGCAGCTTACTGCACAGGGAAATGGGCGAGCAGTACTTC	CASSLLHREMGEQYF
TRBV5-4	-	-	TRBJ2-5	TGTGCCAGCAGCGGGGGGGGCCTTGGAGAGACCCAGTACTTC	CASSGGGLGETQYF
TRBV27	-	-	TRBJ2-7	TGTGCCAGCAGTCCGCACCTAAGCTACGAGCAGTACTTC	CASSPHLSYEQYF
TRBV19	-	-	TRBJ1-2	TGTGCCAGTAGTACGGGACTTGATAGCTATGGCTACACCTTC	CASSTGLDSYGYTF
TRBV5-1	-	-	TRBJ2-1	TGCGCCAGCAGCTTGCAACAGAAGATCTACAATGAGCAGTTCTTC	CASSLQQKIYNEQFF
TRBV2	once	-	TRBJ1-5	TGTGCCAGCATTCGACAGTTTGGACAGCCCCAGCATTTT	CASIRQFGQPQHF
TRBV6-5	few	-	TRBJ2-5	TGTGCCAGCAGTTCGGAAGGGACAACCCAAGAGACCCAGTACTTC	CASSSEGTTQETQYF
TRBV2	-	-	TRBJ2-7	TGTGCCAGCAGTGGTATGAGGACCTACGAGCAGTACTTC	CASSGMRTYEQYF
TRBV12-5	once	-	TRBJ2-7	TGTGCTAGTGGTTTTAACCTCAATTTACGGGATTCCTACGAGCAGTACTTC	CASGFNLNLRDSYEQYF
TRBV23-1	-	TRBD1	TRBJ2-7	TGCGCCAGCAGTCACCCCGACGGCGGACAGGGGCGCCCCAGCTCCTACGAGCAGTACTTC	CASSHPDGGQGRPSSYEQYF